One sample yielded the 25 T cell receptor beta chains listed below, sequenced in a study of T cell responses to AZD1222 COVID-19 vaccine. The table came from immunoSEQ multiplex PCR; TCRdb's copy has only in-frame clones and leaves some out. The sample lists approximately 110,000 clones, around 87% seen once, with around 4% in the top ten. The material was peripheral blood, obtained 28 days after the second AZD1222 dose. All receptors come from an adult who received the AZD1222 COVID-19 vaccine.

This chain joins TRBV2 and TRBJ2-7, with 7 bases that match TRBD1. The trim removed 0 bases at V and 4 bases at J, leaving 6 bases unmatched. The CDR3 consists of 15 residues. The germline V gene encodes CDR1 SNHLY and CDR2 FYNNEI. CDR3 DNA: TGTGCCAGCAGTGAAGCGCTTGTCAGGGGGTACGAGCAGTACTTC. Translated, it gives CASSEALVRGYEQYF.

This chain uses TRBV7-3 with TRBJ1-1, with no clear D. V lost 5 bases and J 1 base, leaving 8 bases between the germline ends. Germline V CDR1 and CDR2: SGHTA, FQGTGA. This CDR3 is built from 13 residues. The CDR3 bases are TGTGCCAGCAGCCCCGACGGGAACACTGAAGCTTTCTTT. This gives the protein CASSPDGNTEAFF.

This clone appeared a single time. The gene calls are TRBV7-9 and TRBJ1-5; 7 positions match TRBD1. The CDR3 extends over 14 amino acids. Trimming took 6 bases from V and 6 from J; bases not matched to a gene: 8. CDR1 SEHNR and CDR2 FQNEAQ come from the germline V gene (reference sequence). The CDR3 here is CASSPGQPGQPQHF. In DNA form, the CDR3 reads TGTGCCAGCAGTCCGGGACAGCCGGGTCAGCCCCAGCATTTT.

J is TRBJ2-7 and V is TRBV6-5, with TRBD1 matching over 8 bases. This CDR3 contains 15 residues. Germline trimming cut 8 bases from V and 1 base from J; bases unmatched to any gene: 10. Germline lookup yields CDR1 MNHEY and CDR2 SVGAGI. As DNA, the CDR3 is TGTGCCAGCCGGACAGGGAGCACCAGATCCTACGAGCAGTACTTC. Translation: CASRTGSTRSYEQYF.

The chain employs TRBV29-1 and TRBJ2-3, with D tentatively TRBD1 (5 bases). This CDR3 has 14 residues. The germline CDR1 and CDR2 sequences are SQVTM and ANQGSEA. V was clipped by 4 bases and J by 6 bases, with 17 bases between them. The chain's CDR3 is CSVGGGEVSDTQYF. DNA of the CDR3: TGCAGCGTTGGGGGCGGAGAGGTTTCCGATACGCAGTATTTT.

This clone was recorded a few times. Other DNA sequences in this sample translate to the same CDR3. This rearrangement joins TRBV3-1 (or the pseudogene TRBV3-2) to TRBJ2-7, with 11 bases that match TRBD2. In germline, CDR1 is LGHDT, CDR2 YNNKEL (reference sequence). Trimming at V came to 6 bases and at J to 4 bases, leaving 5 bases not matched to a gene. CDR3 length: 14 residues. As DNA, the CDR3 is TGTGCCAGCAGTGAGACTAGCGGGATTTACGAGCAGTACTTC. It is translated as CASSETSGIYEQYF.

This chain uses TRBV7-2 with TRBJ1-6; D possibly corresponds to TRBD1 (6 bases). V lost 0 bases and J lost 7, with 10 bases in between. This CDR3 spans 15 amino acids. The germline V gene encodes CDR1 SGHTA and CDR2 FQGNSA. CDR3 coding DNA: TGTGCCAGCAGCTTAGCAGGGGGAGGCAATTCACCCCTCCACTTT. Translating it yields CASSLAGGGNSPLHF.

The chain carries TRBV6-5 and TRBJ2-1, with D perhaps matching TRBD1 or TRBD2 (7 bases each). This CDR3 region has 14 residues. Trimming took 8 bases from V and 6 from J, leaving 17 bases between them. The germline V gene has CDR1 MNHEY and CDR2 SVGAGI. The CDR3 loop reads CASGEAGGGNEQFF. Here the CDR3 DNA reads TGTGCCAGCGGCGAGGCAGGGGGGGGCAATGAGCAGTTCTTC.

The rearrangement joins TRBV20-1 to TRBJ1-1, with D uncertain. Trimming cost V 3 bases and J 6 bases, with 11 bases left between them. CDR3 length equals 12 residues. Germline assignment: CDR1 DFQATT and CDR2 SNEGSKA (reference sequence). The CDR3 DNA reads TGCAGTGCTAGTAAACAGACCGCTGAAGCTTTCTTT. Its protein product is CSASKQTAEAFF.

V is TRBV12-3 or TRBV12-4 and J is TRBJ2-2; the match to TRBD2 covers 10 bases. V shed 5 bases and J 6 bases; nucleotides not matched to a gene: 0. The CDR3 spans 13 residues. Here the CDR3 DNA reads TGTGCCAGCAGTAGCGGGGGGGCCGGGGAGCTGTTTTTT. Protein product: CASSSGGAGELFF.

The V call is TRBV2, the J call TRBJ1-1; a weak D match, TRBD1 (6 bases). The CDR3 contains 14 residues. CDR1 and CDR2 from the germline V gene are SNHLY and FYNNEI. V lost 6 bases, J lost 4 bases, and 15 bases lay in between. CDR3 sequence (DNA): TGTGCCAGCAGGACGGACAGTTCCTTCACTGAAGCTTTCTTT. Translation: CASRTDSSFTEAFF.

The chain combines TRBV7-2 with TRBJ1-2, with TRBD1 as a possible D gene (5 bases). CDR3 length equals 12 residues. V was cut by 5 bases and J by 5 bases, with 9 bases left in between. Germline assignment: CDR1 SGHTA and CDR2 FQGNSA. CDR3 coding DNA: TGTGCCAGCAGCCTTGACAGATATGGCTACACCTTC. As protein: CASSLDRYGYTF. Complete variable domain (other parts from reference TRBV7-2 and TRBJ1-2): GAGVSQSPSNKVTEKGKDVELRCDPISGHTALYWYRQSLGQGLEFLIYFQGNSAPDKSGLPSDRFSAERTGGSVSTLTIQRTQQEDSAVYLCASSLDRYGYTFGSGTRLTVV.

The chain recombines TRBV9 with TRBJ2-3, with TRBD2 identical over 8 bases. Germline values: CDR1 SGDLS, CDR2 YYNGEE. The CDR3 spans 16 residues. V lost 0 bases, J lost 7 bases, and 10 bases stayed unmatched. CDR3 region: CASSVEGTRGENTQYF. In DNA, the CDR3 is TGTGCCAGCAGCGTAGAAGGGACTAGGGGAGAGAATACGCAGTATTTT.

The DNA for the CDR3 is TGTGCCACCAGCAGTAGCGGGGGGGCGAGCAATGAGCAGTTCTTC. Amino acid sequence: CATSSSGGASNEQFF. V and J are TRBV15 and TRBJ2-1; 11 bases are a match to TRBD2. The CDR3 extends over 15 amino acids. CDR1 is LNHNV, CDR2 YYDKDF, per germline (reference sequence). J was trimmed by 6 bases and V by 3 bases; bases with no gene match: 4.

CDR3 loop: CASSTRAGLTNTIYF. DNA of the CDR3: TGTGCCAGTAGTACCCGTGCGGGCCTGACGAACACCATATATTTT. The rearrangement joins TRBV19 to TRBJ1-3, with unresolved D. With 4 bases removed from V and 7 bases from J, the gap between germline ends came to 17 bases. The CDR3 is made up of 15 amino acids. The V gene's germline CDR1 is LNHDA and CDR2 SQIVND (reference sequence).

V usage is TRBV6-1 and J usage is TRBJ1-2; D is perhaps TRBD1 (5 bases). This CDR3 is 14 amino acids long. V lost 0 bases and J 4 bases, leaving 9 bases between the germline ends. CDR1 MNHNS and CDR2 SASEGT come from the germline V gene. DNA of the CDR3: TGTGCCAGCAGTGAAGCGGTGGGGGGCTATGGCTACACCTTC. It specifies CASSEAVGGYGYTF.

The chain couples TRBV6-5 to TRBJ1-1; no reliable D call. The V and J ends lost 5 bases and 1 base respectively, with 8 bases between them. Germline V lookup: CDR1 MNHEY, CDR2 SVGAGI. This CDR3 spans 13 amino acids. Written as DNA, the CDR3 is TGTGCCAGCAGTAATTGGTCGAACACTGAAGCTTTCTTT. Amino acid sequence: CASSNWSNTEAFF.

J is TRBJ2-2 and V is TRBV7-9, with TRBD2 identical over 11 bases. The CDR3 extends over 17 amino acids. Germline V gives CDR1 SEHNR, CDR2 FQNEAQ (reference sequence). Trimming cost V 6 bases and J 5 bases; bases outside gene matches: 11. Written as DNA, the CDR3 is TGTGCCAGCAGTCGACCTCTAGCGGGGGGATTAACCGGGGAGCTGTTTTTT. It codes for CASSRPLAGGLTGELFF.

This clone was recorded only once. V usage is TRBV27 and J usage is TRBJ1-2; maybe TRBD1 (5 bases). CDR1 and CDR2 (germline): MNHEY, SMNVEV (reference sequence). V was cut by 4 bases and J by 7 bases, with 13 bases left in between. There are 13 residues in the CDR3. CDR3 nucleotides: TGTGCCAGCAGTTCTCCAGGGCGGGGTGGCTACACCTTC. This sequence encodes CASSSPGRGGYTF.

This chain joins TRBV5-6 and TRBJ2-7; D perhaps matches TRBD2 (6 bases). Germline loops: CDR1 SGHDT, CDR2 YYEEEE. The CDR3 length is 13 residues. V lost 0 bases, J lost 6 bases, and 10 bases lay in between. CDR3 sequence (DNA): TGTGCCAGCAGCTTGGCTTCTAGCGTCGAGCAGTACTTC. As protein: CASSLASSVEQYF.

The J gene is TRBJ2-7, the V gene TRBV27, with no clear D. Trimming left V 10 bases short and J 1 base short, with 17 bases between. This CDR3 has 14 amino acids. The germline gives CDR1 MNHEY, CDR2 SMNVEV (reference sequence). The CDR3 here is CATKTSPASYEQYF. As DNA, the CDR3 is TGTGCCACCAAGACGTCGCCCGCTTCCTACGAGCAGTACTTC.

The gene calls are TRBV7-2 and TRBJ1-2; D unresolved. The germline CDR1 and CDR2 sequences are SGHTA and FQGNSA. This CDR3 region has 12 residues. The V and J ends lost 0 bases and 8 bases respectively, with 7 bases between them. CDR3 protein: CASSLAVEGYTF. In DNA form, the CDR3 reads TGTGCCAGCAGCTTAGCCGTGGAGGGCTACACCTTC. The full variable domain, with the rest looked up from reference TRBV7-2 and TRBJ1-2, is GAGVSQSPSNKVTEKGKDVELRCDPISGHTALYWYRQSLGQGLEFLIYFQGNSAPDKSGLPSDRFSAERTGGSVSTLTIQRTQQEDSAVYLCASSLAVEGYTFGSGTRLTVV.

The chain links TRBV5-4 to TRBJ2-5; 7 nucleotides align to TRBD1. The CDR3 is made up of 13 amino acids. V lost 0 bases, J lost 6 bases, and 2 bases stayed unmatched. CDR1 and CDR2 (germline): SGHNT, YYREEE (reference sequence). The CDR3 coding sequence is TGTGCCAGCAGCTTGGACAGGGGAAAGACCCAGTACTTC. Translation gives CASSLDRGKTQYF.

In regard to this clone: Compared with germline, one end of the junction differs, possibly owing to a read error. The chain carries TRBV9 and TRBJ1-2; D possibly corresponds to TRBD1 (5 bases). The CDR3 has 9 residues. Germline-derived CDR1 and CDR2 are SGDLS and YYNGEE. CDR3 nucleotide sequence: TGTGCCAGCAGCGCGGGACCTCCCTTC. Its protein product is CASSAGPPF.

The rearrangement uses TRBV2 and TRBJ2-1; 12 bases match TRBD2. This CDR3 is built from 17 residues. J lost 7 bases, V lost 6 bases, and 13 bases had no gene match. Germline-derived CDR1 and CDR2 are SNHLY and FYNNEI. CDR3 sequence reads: CASRETSGSYSINEQFF. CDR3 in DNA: TGTGCCAGCAGAGAGACTAGCGGGAGCTATAGTATAAATGAGCAGTTCTTC.